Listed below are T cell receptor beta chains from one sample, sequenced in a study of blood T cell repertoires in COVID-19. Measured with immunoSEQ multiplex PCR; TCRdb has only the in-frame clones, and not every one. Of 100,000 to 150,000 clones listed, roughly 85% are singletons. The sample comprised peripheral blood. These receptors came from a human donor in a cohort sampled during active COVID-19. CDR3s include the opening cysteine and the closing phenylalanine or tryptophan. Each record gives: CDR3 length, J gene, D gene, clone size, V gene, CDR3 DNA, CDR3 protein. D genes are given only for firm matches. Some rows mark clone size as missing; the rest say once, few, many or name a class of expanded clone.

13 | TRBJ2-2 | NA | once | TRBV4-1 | TGCGCCAGCAGCCAAGTGACAGCCGGGGAGCTGTTTTTT | CASSQVTAGELFF
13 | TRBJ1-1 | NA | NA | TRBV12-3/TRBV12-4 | TGTGCCAGCAGTTCAGGGTGGAACACTGAAGCTTTCTTT | CASSSGWNTEAFF
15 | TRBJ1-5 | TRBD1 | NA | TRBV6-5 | TGTGCCAGCAGTTTCCAGGGGGCGAGCAATCAGCCCCAGCATTTT | CASSFQGASNQPQHF
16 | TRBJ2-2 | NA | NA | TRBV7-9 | TGTGCCAGCAGCCTCCGCCGGAGCGGCAACACCGGGGAGCTGTTTTTT | CASSLRRSGNTGELFF
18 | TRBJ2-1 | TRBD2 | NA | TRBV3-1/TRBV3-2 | TGTGCCAGCAGCCATGTCCCCGGGACTAGCGGGAGGGGCAATGAGCAGTTCTTC | CASSHVPGTSGRGNEQFF
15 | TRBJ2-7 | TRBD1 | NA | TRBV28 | TGTGCCAGCAGGTCTCCGGGACAGGCATCCTACGAGCAGTACTTC | CASRSPGQASYEQYF
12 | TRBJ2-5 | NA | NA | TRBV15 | TGTGCCACCAGTTACGGAGGAGAGACCCAGTACTTC | CATSYGGETQYF
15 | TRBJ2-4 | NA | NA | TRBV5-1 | TGCGCCAGCAGCGTACGGACAGAAGCCAAAAACATTCAGTACTTC | CASSVRTEAKNIQYF
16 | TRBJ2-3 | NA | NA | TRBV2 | TGTGCCAGCACATTCTCTGCGGGGACTAGCACAGATACGCAGTATTTT | CASTFSAGTSTDTQYF
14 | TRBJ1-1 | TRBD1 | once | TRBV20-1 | TGCAGTGCTAGTTCAGGGGGGCTCGGCACTGAAGCTTTCTTT | CSASSGGLGTEAFF
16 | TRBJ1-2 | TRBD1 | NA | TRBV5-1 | TGCGCCAGCAGCTTGGAAGGGACAGGGACTAACTATGGCTACACCTTC | CASSLEGTGTNYGYTF
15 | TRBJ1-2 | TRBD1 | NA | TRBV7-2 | TGTGCCAGCAGCCTACAGGGGGCCCAGGCGGGGGGCTACACCTTC | CASSLQGAQAGGYTF
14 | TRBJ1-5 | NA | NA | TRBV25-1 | TGTGCCAGCAGTGGTACGGGGGGCAATCAGCCCCAGCATTTT | CASSGTGGNQPQHF
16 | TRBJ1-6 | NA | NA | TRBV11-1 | TGTGCCAGCAGCTCCCGGGACTCGGGGCCTAATTCACCCCTCCACTTT | CASSSRDSGPNSPLHF
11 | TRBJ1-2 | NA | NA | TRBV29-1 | TGCAGCGCTAGGGGGTCCCATGGCTACACCTTC | CSARGSHGYTF
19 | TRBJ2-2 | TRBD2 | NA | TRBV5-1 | TGCGCCAGCAGCGGATGGACTAGCGGGGGGGCCGGGGACACCGGGGAGCTGTTTTTT | CASSGWTSGGAGDTGELFF
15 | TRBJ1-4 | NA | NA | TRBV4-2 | TGTGCCAGCAGCCAGTGGGGAGGCCGGCTACAAAAACTGTTTTTT | CASSQWGGRLQKLFF
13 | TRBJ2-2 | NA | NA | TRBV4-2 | TGTGCCAGCAGCCAAGTCGGGAACGGGGAGCTGTTTTTT | CASSQVGNGELFF
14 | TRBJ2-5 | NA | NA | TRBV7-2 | TGTGCCAGCAGTGAAGCGCGCTCAAGAGAGACCCAGTACTTC | CASSEARSRETQYF
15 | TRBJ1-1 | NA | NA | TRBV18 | TGTGCCAGCTCACCACCGAGCAGGGGCGCGGCTGAAGCTTTCTTT | CASSPPSRGAAEAFF
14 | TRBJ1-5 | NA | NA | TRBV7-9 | TGTGCCAGCAGCCAAGGACGGGAAAATCAGCCCCAGCATTTT | CASSQGRENQPQHF
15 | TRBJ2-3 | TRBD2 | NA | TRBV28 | TGTGCCAGCAGTCCGGGACTAGCGGGGGGAGATACGCAGTATTTT | CASSPGLAGGDTQYF
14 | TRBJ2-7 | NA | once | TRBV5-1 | TGCGCCAGCTCCCTTCTCGGGGGAACCTACGAGCAGTACTTC | CASSLLGGTYEQYF
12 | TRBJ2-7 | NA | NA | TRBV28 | TGTGCCAGCAGTCGACACACCTACGAGCAGTACTTC | CASSRHTYEQYF
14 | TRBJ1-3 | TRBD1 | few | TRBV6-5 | TGTGCCAGCGGGGGCGGACAGGCTGGAAACACCATATATTTT | CASGGGQAGNTIYF
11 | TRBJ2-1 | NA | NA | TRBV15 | TGTGCCACCAGCAAGTACGGTGAGCAGTTCTTC | CATSKYGEQFF
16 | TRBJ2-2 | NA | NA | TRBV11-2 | TGTGCCAGCAGCTCGAGGCAACAGGGTGGCGCCGGGGAGCTGTTTTTT | CASSSRQQGGAGELFF
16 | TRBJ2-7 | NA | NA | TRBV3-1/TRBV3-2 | TGTGCCAGCAGCCAAGACCTGGGGCAGAAGAGCTACGAGCAGTACTTC | CASSQDLGQKSYEQYF
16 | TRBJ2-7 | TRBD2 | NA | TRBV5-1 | TGCGCCAGCAGTGGAGGGACTAGCGGGAGGGCGGGCGAGCAGTACTTC | CASSGGTSGRAGEQYF
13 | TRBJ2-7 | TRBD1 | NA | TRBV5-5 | TGTGCCAGCAGCTTGACAGGGGACCACGAGCAGTACTTC | CASSLTGDHEQYF
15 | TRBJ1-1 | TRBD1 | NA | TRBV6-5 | TGTGCCAGCAGTTACGGGTACAGGGGGAACACTGAAGCTTTCTTT | CASSYGYRGNTEAFF
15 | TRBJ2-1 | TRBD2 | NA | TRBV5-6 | TGTGCCAGCAGCTTTATGGCGGGAGGCGTCAATGAGCAGTTCTTC | CASSFMAGGVNEQFF
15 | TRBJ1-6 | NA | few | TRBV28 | TGTGCCAGCAGCTCAGACAGGACTTATAATTCACCCCTCCACTTT | CASSSDRTYNSPLHF
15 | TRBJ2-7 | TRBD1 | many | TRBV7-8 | TGTGCCAGCAGCGAAGGGACAGGGTCGACCTACGAGCAGTACTTC | CASSEGTGSTYEQYF
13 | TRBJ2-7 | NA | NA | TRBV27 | TGTGCCAGCAGTTGGACACCCACCTACGAGCAGTACTTC | CASSWTPTYEQYF
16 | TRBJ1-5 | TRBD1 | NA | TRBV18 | TGTGCCAGCTCACCATCGTGGAGACAGGGGGCTCAGCCCCAGCATTTT | CASSPSWRQGAQPQHF
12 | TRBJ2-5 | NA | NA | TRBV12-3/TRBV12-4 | TGTGCCAGCAGTTTATCCCCGGAGACCCAGTACTTC | CASSLSPETQYF
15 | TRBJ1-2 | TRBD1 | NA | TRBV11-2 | TGTGCCAGCAGCTCCCCCGGACAGGGGGCAGGTGGCTACACCTTC | CASSSPGQGAGGYTF
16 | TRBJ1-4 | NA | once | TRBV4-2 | TGTGCCAGCAGCCAAAAGGCAGACAGGCTGAACGAAAAACTGTTTTTT | CASSQKADRLNEKLFF
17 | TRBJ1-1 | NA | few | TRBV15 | TGTGCCACCAGCAGAGAGTCCGCCATTGACATGAACACTGAAGCTTTCTTT | CATSRESAIDMNTEAFF
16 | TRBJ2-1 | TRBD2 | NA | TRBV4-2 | TGTGCCAGCAGCCAAGATAGGGCTAGCGGGAATAATGAGCAGTTCTTC | CASSQDRASGNNEQFF
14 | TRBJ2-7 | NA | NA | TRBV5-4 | TGTGCCAGCAGCTCCCCGACAGACTCCTACGAGCAGTACTTC | CASSSPTDSYEQYF
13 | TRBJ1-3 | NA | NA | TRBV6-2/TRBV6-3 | TGTGCCAGCAGTTCAATCACCGGGGACACCATATATTTT | CASSSITGDTIYF
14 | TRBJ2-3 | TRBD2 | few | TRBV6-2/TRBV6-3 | TGTGCCAGCAGTAGCGGGGGGGCTGGAGATACGCAGTATTTT | CASSSGGAGDTQYF
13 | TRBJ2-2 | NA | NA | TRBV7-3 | TGTGCCAGCAGCTCAGAACACACCGGGGAGCTGTTTTTT | CASSSEHTGELFF
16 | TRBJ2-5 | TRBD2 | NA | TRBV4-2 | TGTGCCAGCAGCCAAGCCGGGACTAGCGGGCAAGAGACCCAGTACTTC | CASSQAGTSGQETQYF
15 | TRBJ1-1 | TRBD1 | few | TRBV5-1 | TGCGCCAGCAGCTTTGAGGGACAGCCGAACACTGAAGCTTTCTTT | CASSFEGQPNTEAFF
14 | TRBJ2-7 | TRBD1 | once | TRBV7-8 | TGTGCCAGCAGCAGTCGACAGGGGGCGGGCGAGCAGTACTTC | CASSSRQGAGEQYF
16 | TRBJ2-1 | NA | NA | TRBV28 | TGTGCCAGCAGTTTATCCCTAGCGAGCTCCTACAATGAGCAGTTCTTC | CASSLSLASSYNEQFF
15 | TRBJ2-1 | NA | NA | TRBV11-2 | TGTGCCAGCAGCAGCCGGGACTCCAGTTGGGATGAGCAGTTCTTC | CASSSRDSSWDEQFF
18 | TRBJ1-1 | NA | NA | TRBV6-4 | TGTGCCAGCAGCCAAGAGGGGGGGACCAGGGGTTTTCAAACTGAAGCTTTCTTT | CASSQEGGTRGFQTEAFF
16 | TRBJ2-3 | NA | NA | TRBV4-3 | TGCGCCAGCAGCCAAGATCAGGCTGTCGGGGGAGATACGCAGTATTTT | CASSQDQAVGGDTQYF
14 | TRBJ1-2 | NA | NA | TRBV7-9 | TGTGCCAGCAGCTTAGAGTTCGGGTGGGATGGCTACACCTTC | CASSLEFGWDGYTF
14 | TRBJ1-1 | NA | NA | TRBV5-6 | TGTGCCAGCAGCTTAGGATATAGATCCAGGGAAGCTTTCTTT | CASSLGYRSREAFF